Reported below is one T cell receptor (beta chain). The record originates from a study of blood T cell repertoires in COVID-19. V lost 3 bases and J lost 0, with 10 bases in between. Germline V CDR1 and CDR2: LNHNV, YYDKDF (reference sequence). The CDR3 has 15 residues. In the original analysis: Using reference gene primer amplification, nucleated cell counts were estimated. Libraries were prepared by immunoSEQ multiplex PCR; TCRdb keeps only in-frame clonotypes and omits some of them. V and J calls plus clone size are reproduced from that table; the DNA served to infer D and trimming. The data show roughly 90,000 clones, more than 75% seen once.

Input material: peripheral blood. The receptor was derived from a middle-aged man with acute or convalescent COVID-19. The genes are TRBV15 and TRBJ2-3; D uncertain. The CDR3 DNA sequence: TGTGCCACCAGCAGGGGCAGGCCCAGCACAGATACGCAGTATTTT. Translation gives CATSRGRPSTDTQYF.